This TCR beta chain was identified during a study of early T cells in non-severe SARS-CoV-2 infection. Overall study: Sequencing of bulk RNA from unsorted whole blood was done, without chain pairing.

This clonotype came up a few times. Germline trimming cut 6 bases from V and 3 bases from J; bases unmatched to any gene: 12. The CDR3 runs to 15 residues. The germline V gene has CDR1 DFQATT and CDR2 SNEGSKA (reference sequence). Individual cDNA molecules were tagged with unique molecular identifiers. TCRdb processed the 5' RACE reads anew with MiXCR; each CDR3 protein has one entry. The sample has fewer than 110,000 distinct CDR3 sequences, over 8.5% seen once; the top ten hold about 8.1%. The sequence came from an adult who was a healthcare worker with PCR-confirmed SARS-CoV-2 infection or an uninfected control (not recorded which). V gene TRBV20-1 combines with J gene TRBJ2-5; 8 bases line up with TRBD1. Sequencing used whole blood. CDR3 loop: CSARILRDRKETQYF. DNA of the CDR3: TGCAGTGCAAGAATACTCCGGGACAGGAAAGAGACCCAGTACTTC.